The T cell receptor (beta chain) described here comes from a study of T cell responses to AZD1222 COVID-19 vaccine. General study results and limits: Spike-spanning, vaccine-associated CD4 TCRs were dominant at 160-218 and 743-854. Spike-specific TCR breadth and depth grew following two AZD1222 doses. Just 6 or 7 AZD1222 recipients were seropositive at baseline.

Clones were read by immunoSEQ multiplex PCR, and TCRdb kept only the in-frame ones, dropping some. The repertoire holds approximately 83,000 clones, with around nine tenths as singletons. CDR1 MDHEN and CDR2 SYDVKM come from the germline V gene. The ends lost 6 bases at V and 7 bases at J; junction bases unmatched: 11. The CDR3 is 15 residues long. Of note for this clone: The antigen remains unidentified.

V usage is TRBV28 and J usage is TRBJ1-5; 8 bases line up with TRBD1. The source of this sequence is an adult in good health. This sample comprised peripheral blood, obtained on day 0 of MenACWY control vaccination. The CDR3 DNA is TGTGCCAGCAGCCTTCCAGGGGGCGAAGGGCAGCCCCAGCATTTT. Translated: CASSLPGGEGQPQHF.